The clone carrying this TCR beta chain was counted a few times. The V gene's germline CDR1 is SGHDT and CDR2 YYEEEE. Trimming took 0 bases from V and 0 from J, leaving 9 bases between them. This CDR3 spans 15 amino acids. The data were taken from a study of T-cell reconstitution after alpha-beta-depleted transplantation in children. Library preparation (for TCRbeta) was performed with unique molecular identifiers. MiXCR, applied by TCRdb to the PCR reads, yields one record per CDR3 protein. The repertoire consists of some 500,000 distinct CDR3 sequences, with 15% to 20% occurring once and the leading ten covering 3% to 4%.

The sequences come from PBMCs from the stem cell graft donor, collected from the stem cell graft. The chain joins TRBV5-6 to TRBJ2-5, with D possibly being TRBD2 (5 bases). The source is a human donor who donated a stem cell graft to a child with acute lymphoblastic leukemia. The CDR3 DNA is TGTGCCAGCAGCTTGGTTCCTAGCTACCAAGAGACCCAGTACTTC. Protein product: CASSLVPSYQETQYF. Based on the CDR3 plus reference TRBV5-6 and TRBJ2-5, the full variable domain is DAGVTQSPTHLIKTRGQQVTLRCSPKSGHDTVSWYQQALGQGPQFIFQYYEEEERQRGNFPDRFSGHQFPNYSSELNVNALLLGDSALYLCASSLVPSYQETQYFGPGTRLLVL.